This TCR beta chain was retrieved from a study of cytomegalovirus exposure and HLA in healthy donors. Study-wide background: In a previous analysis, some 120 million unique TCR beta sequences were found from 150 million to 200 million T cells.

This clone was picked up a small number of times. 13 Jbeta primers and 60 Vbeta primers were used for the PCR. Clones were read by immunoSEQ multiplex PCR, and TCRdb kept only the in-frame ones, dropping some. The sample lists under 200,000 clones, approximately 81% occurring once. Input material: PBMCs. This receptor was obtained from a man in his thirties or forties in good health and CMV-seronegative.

CDR3 DNA sequence: TGTGCCAGCAGCTCTGACACCTCTGGAAACACCATATATTTT. This sequence encodes CASSSDTSGNTIYF. This rearrangement joins TRBV7-8 to TRBJ1-3; the D is unclear. Trimming pared 4 bases from V and 0 bases from J, leaving 7 bases between. CDR1 is SGHVS and CDR2 is FQNEAQ in the germline V gene. The CDR3 totals 14 residues. Looking up the rest from reference TRBV7-8 and TRBJ1-3 gives the full variable domain: GAGVSQSPRYKVAKRGQDVALRCDPISGHVSLFWYQQALGQGPEFLTYFQNEAQLDKSGLPSDRFFAERPEGSVSTLKIQRTQQEDSAVYLCASSSDTSGNTIYFGEGSWLTVV.